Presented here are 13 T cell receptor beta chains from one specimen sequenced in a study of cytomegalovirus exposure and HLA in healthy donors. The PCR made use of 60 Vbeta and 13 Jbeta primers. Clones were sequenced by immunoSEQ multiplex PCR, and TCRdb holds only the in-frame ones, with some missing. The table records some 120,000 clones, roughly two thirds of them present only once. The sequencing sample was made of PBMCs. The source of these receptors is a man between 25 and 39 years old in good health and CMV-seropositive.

This CDR3 is CASSYGTGIYNSPLHF. The CDR3 DNA reads TGTGCCAGCAGTTACGGGACAGGGATCTATAATTCACCCCTCCACTTT. The chain uses TRBV6-5 and TRBJ1-6, with 9 bases lining up with TRBD1. The CDR3 loop spans 16 amino acids. The germline CDR1 and CDR2 sequences are MNHEY and SVGAGI. V shed 2 bases and J 3 bases; nucleotides not matched to a gene: 2.

This CDR3 reads CASSRLDPRAGEKLFF. The CDR3 nucleotides are TGTGCCAGCAGCCGCTTAGATCCCAGGGCGGGAGAAAAACTGTTTTTT. The J gene is TRBJ1-4, the V gene TRBV11-3; maybe TRBD1 (5 bases). The CDR3 spans 16 residues. V gave up 5 bases and J gave up 8 bases, with 21 bases separating them. The germline CDR1 and CDR2 sequences are SGHNT and YENEEA.

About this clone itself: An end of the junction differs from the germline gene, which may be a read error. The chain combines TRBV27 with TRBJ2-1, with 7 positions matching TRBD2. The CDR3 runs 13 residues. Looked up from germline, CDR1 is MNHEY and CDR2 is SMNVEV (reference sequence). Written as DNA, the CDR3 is TGTGCCAGCAGTCCTATGGGCGGGAGTCTCGGGCTCTTC. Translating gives CASSPMGGSLGLF.

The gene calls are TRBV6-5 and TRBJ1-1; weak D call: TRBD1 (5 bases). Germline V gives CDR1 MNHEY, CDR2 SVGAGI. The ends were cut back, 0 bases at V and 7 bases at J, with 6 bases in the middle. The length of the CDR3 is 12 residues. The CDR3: CASSYSGLEAFF. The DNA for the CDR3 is TGTGCCAGCAGTTACTCGGGACTTGAAGCTTTCTTT.

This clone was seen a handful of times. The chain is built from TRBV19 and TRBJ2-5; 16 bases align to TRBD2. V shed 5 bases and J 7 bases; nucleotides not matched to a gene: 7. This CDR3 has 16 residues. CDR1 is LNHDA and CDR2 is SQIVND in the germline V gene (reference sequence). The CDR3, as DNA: TGTGCCAGTAGTCCGGGACTAGCGGGAGGGCCGTGGACCCAGTACTTC. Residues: CASSPGLAGGPWTQYF.

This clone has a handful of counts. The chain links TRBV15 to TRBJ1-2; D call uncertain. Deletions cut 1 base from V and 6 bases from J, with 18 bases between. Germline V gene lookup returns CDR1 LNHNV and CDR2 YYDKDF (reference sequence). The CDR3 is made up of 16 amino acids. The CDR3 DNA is TGTGCCACCAGCAGAGGGTCGGGCTTGGGGAGCGATGGCTACACCTTC. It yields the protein CATSRGSGLGSDGYTF. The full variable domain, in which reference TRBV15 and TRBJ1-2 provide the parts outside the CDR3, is DAMVIQNPRYQVTQFGKPVTLSCSQTLNHNVMYWYQQKSSQAPKLLFHYYDKDFNNEADTPDNFQSRRPNTSFCFLDIRSPGLGDTAMYLCATSRGSGLGSDGYTFGSGTRLTVV.

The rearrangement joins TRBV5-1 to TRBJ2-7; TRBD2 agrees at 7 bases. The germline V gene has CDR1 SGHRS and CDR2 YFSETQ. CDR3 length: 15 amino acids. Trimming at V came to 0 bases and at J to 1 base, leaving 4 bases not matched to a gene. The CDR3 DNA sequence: TGCGCCAGCAGCTTGGATGCCGGGAGGTCCTACGAGCAGTACTTC. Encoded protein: CASSLDAGRSYEQYF.

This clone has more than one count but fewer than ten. This CDR3 is CASSQSPQGPVEAFF. The CDR3 DNA follows: TGTGCCAGCAGCCAAAGTCCACAGGGTCCCGTTGAAGCTTTCTTT. This chain joins TRBV7-6 and TRBJ1-1; D perhaps matches TRBD1 (6 bases). Looked up from germline, CDR1 is SGHVS and CDR2 is FNYEAQ. V was trimmed by 5 bases and J by 7 bases, leaving 20 bases between them. The CDR3 runs to 15 residues.

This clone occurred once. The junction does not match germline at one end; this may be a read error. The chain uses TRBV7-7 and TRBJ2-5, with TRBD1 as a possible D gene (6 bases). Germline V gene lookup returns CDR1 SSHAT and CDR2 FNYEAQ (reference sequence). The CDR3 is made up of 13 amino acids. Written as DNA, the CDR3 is TGTGCTAGCAGCGTAACAGGGTTGGAGACCCAGTACTTC. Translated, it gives CASSVTGLETQYF.

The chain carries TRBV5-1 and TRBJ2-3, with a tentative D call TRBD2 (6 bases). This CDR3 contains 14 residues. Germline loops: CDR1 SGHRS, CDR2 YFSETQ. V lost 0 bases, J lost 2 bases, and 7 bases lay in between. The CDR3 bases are TGCGCCAGCAGCTTGGAGCGGGTCACAGATACGCAGTATTTT. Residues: CASSLERVTDTQYF.

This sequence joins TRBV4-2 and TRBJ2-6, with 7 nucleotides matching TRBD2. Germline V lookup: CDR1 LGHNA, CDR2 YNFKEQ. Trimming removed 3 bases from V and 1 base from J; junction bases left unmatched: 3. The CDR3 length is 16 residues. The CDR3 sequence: CASSQQRGSGANVLTF. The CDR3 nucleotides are TGTGCCAGCAGCCAGCAGCGGGGATCTGGGGCCAACGTCCTGACTTTC.

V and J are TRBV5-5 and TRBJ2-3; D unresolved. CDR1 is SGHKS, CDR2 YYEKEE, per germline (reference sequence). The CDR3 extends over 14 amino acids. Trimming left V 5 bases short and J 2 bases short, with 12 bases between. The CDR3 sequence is CASRPTPLTDTQYF. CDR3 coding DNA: TGTGCCAGCAGGCCGACTCCCCTCACAGATACGCAGTATTTT.

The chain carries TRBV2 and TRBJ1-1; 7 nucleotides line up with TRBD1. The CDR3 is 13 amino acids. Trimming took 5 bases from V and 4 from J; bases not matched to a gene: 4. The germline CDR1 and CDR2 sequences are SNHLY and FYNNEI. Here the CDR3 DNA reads TGTGCCAGCAGTTTAGACAGGGCCACTGAAGCTTTCTTT. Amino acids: CASSLDRATEAFF.